This T cell receptor beta chain was observed in a study of shared clonotypes between healthy human individuals. Produced via immunoSEQ multiplex PCR; TCRdb's table is partial and in-frame only. The table lists hundreds of thousands of clones, 55% to 75% of them singletons. Trimming stripped 0 bases from V and 4 bases from J, with 7 bases between. Germline loops: CDR1 SGHDT, CDR2 YYEEEE. The CDR3 has 13 residues. Sequenced input: memory CD4+ T cells sorted from blood. As for subset: CD45RA-negative fraction. The source is a woman in her twenties or thirties in good health. The chain links TRBV5-6 to TRBJ2-5; D not certain. The CDR3 sequence: CASSLAVSETQYF. The CDR3 DNA reads as TGTGCCAGCAGCTTGGCCGTGTCAGAGACCCAGTACTTC.